The clone carrying this T cell receptor (beta chain) was seen ten or more times. Its antigen remains unidentified. The CDR3 length is 14 residues. Germline trimming cut 0 bases from V and 7 bases from J; bases unmatched to any gene: 3. Germline assignment: CDR1 LGHNA and CDR2 YSLEER. The record originates from a study of blood T cells in healthy people across ages. The study, taken as a whole, reports: Versus aged donors, long-lived donors had higher diversity and more naive CD4+ cells.

Through a sample-barcoded 5' primer and a J-beta primer mix, a second PCR was run for roughly 6 to 12 cycles. Each cDNA molecule received a tag from a template-switch adaptor that had 12 random nucleotides. TCRdb itself ran the 5' RACE reads through MiXCR, one entry per CDR3 protein. This sample yields roughly 1.9 million distinct CDR3 sequences, of which roughly two fifths are seen a single time; roughly 23% belongs to the top ten. V and J are TRBV4-3 and TRBJ2-4; 7 bases are a match to TRBD1. This clonotype was sampled from a human donor in good health. The specimen was blood. CDR3 nucleotides: TGCGCCAGCAGCCAAGATCTGGGACAGAACATTCAGTACTTC. Translated: CASSQDLGQNIQYF.